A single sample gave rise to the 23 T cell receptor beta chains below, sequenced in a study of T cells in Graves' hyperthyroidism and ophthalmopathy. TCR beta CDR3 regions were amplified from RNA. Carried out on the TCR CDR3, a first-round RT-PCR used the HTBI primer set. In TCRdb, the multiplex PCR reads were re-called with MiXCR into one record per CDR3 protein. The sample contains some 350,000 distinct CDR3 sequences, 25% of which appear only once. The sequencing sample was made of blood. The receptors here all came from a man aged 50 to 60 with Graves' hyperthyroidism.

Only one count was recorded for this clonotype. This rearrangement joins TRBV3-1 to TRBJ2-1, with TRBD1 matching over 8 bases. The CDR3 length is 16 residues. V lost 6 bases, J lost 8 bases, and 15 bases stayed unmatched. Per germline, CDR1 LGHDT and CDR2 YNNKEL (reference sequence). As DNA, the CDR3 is TGTGCCAGCAGTGAAGCGAGGGACAGGAGAGGGGATGAGCAGTTCTTC. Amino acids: CASSEARDRRGDEQFF.

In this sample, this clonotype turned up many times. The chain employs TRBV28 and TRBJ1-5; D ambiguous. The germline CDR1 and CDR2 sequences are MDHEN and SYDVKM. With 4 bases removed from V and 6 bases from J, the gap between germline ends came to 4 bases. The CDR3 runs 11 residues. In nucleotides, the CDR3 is TGTGCCAGCAGTTCGTCTCAGCCCCAGCATTTT. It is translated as CASSSSQPQHF. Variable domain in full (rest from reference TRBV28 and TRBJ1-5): DVKVTQSSRYLVKRTGEKVFLECVQDMDHENMFWYRQDPGLGLRLIYFSYDVKMKEKGDIPEGYSVSREKKERFSLILESASTNQTSMYLCASSSSQPQHFGDGTRLSIL.

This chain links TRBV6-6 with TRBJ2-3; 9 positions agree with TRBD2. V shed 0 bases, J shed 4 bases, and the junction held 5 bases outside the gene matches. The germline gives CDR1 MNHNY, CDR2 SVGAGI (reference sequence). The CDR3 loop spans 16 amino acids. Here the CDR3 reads CASSYSHSGSSDTQYF. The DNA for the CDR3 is TGTGCCAGCAGTTACTCGCATAGCGGGAGTTCAGATACGCAGTATTTT.

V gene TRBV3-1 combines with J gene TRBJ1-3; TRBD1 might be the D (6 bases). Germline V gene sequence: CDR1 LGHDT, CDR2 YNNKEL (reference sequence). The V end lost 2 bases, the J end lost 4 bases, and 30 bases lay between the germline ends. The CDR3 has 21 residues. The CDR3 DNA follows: TGTGCCAGCAGCCAACCCACCACACGCCCAGGGGAGGTGAGCGGGGGAAACACCATATATTTT. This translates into CASSQPTTRPGEVSGGNTIYF. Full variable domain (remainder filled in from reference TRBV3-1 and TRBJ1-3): DTAVSQTPKYLVTQMGNDKSIKCEQNLGHDTMYWYKQDSKKFLKIMFSYNNKELIINETVPNRFSPKSPDKAHLNLHINSLELGDSAVYFCASSQPTTRPGEVSGGNTIYFGEGSWLTVV.

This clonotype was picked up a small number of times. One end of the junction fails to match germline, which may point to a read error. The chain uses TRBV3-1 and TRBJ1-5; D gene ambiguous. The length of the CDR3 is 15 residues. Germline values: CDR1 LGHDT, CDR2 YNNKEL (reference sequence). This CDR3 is CASSPSPLSHQPQHF. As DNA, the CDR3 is TGCGCCAGCAGCCCCTCTCCGCTTTCCCATCAGCCCCAGCATTTT.

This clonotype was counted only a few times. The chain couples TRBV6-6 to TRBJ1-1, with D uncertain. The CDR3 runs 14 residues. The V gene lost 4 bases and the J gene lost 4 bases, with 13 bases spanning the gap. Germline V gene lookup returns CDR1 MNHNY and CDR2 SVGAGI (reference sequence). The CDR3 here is CASSSPDRSTEAFF. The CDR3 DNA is TGTGCCAGCAGTTCTCCCGACCGCAGCACTGAAGCTTTCTTT.

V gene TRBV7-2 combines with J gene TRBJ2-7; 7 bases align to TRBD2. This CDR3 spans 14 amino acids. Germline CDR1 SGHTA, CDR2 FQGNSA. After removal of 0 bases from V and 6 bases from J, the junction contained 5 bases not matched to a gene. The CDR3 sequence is CASSLAAGVPEQYF. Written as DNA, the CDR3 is TGTGCCAGCAGCTTAGCGGCGGGAGTTCCCGAGCAGTACTTC.

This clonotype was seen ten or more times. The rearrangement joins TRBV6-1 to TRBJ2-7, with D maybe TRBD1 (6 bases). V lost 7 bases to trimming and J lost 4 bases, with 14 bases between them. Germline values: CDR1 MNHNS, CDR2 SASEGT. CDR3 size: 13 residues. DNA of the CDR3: TGTGCCAGCATCCAGGACAGCCGATACGAGCAGTACTTC. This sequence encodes CASIQDSRYEQYF.

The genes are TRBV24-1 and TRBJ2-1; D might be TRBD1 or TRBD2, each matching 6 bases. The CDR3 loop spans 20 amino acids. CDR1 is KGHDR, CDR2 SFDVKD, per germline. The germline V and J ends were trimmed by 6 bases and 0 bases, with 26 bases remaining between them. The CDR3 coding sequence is TGTGCCACCAGTTCAAACCCCGGACCGGGGGCCAGGAGCTCCTACAATGAGCAGTTCTTC. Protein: CATSSNPGPGARSSYNEQFF.

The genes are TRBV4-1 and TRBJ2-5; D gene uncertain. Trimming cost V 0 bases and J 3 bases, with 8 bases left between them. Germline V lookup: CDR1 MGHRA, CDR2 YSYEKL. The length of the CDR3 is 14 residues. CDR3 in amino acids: CASSQDQSKETQYF. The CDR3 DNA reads TGCGCCAGCAGCCAAGACCAGAGTAAAGAGACCCAGTACTTC.

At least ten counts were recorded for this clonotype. CDR3 sequence (DNA): TGTGCCAGCAGCTTATTTCACGGAGAGGGCTACGAGCAGTACTTC. It specifies CASSLFHGEGYEQYF. The chain couples TRBV7-3 to TRBJ2-7, with D tentatively TRBD2 (5 bases). Per germline, CDR1 SGHTA and CDR2 FQGTGA. The V end was cut by 2 bases, the J end by 3 bases, with 14 bases between. The CDR3 is 15 residues long.

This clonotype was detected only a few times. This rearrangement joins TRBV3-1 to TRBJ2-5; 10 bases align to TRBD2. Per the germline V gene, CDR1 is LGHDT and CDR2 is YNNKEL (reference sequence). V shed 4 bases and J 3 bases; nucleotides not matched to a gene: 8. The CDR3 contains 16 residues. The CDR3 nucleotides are TGTGCCAGCAGCCTTACAACTAGCGGGATGAAAGAGACCCAGTACTTC. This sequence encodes CASSLTTSGMKETQYF.

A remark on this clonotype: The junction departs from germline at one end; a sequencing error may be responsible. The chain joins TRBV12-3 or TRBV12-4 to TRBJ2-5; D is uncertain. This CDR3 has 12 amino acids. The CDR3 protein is CASRLSVETQYF. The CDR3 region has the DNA TGTGCCAGCCGTTTAAGCGTGGAGACCCAGTACTTC.

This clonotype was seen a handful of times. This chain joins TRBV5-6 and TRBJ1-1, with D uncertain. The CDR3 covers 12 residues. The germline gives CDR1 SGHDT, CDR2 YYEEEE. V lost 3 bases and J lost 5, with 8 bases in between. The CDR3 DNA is TGTGCCAGCAGCTACGACGCAACTGAAGCTTTCTTT. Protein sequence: CASSYDATEAFF.

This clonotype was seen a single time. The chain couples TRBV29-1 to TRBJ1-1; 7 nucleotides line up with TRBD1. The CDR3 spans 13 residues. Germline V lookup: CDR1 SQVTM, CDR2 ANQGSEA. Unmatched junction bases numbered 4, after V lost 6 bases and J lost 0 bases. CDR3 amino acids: CSVQGGLNTEAFF. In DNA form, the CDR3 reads TGCAGCGTCCAGGGGGGCTTGAACACTGAAGCTTTCTTT.

The CDR3 loop is CASRRTSGNYNEQFF. Written as DNA, the CDR3 is TGTGCCAGCAGGCGAACTAGCGGGAACTACAATGAGCAGTTCTTC. The V and J genes are TRBV2 and TRBJ2-1; 10 bases agree with TRBD2. Germline lookup yields CDR1 SNHLY and CDR2 FYNNEI. There are 15 residues in the CDR3. V lost 6 bases and J lost 3; bases outside the gene matches: 5.

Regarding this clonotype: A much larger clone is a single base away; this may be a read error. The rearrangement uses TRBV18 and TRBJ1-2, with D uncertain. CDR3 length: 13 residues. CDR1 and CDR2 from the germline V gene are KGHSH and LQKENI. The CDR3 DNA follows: TGTGCCAGCTCACCACGGGGAAACTATGGCTACTCCTTC. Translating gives CASSPRGNYGYSF.

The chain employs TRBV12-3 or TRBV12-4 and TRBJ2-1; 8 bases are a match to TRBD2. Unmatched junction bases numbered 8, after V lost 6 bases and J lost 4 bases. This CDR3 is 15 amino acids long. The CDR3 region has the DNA TGTGCCAGCAGACCCTCGGGAGGGGGGTACAATGAGCAGTTCTTC. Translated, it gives CASRPSGGGYNEQFF.

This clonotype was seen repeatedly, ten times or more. CDR3 DNA sequence: TGCGCCAGCAGTGACCTTGACCGGACTAGCTACGAGCAGTACTTC. This encodes CASSDLDRTSYEQYF. The chain carries TRBV10-2 and TRBJ2-7; 7 positions match TRBD2. The CDR3 runs 15 residues. V shed 3 bases and J 3 bases; nucleotides not matched to a gene: 8. Germline CDR1 WSHSY, CDR2 SAAADI.

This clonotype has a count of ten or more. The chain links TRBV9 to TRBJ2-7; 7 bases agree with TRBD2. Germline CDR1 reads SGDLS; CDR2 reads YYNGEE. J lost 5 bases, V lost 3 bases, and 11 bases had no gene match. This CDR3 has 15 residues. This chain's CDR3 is CASSEAPQRDHEQYF. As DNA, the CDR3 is TGTGCCAGCAGCGAGGCCCCTCAGCGGGACCACGAGCAGTACTTC.

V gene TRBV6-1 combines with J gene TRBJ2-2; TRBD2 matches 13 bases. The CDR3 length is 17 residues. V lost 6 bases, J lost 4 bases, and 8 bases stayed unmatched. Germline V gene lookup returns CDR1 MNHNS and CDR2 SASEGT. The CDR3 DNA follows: TGTGCCAGCAGGTCGACTAGCGGGAGGATAAGCACCGGGGAGCTGTTTTTT. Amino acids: CASRSTSGRISTGELFF.

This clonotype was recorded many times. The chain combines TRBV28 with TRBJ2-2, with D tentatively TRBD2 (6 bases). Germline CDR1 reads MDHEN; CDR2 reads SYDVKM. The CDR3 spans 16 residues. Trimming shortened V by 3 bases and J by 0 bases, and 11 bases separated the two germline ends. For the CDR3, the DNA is TGTGCCAGCAGTTTTTTGGGCGGGACGAACACCGGGGAGCTGTTTTTT. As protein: CASSFLGGTNTGELFF.

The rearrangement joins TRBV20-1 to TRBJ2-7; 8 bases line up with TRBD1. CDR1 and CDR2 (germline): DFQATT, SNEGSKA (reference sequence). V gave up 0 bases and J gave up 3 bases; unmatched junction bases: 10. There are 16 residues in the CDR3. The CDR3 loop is CSARDQRQGQRYEQYF. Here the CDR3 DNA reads TGCAGTGCTAGAGACCAAAGACAGGGGCAACGCTACGAGCAGTACTTC.